This T cell receptor beta chain was retrieved from a study of radiotherapy plus CTLA-4 blockade in lung cancer. Study summary: Overall, around 19% of patients showed an objective response, while 31% attained disease control. Study-wide points: Clones derived from tumor TCRs expanded in blood after radiotherapy plus ipilimumab.

Generated by immunoSEQ multiplex PCR, the TCRdb table keeps only in-frame clones and is missing some. The data hold around 70,000 clones, with roughly four fifths observed a single time. From germline, CDR1 is SGHTA and CDR2 FQGNSA. Trimming pared 1 base from V and 1 base from J, leaving 14 bases between. This CDR3 is 17 amino acids long. Focal radiation with ipilimumab CTLA-4 blockade was given to patients with chemo-refractory metastatic non-small-cell lung cancer. Of note for this clone: Its specificity is unknown.

V usage is TRBV7-2 and J usage is TRBJ1-5; D gene uncertain. The TCR originated in a human donor with non-small cell lung cancer who had a partial response to radiotherapy plus ipilimumab. The input for sequencing was peripheral blood, taken from a patient treated with radiotherapy plus ipilimumab. CDR3 coding DNA: TGTGCCAGCAGCTTAGGAATACGGGGATCCAGCAATCAGCCCCAGCATTTT. Translating gives CASSLGIRGSSNQPQHF.